This record looks at one T cell receptor beta chain sequence and its context. The target antigen is unknown. Trimming cost V 6 bases and J 5 bases; bases outside gene matches: 12. From germline, CDR1 is SEHNR and CDR2 FQNEAQ (reference sequence). The CDR3 extends over 17 amino acids. The data derive from a study of identical twins. Study results and limitations: Cord blood beta clonotypes that were abundant carried fewer insertions, and memory repertoires showed no such trend.

A template switching step contributed a universal primer site, while unique molecular identifiers were present in the cDNA. TCRdb itself ran the 5' RACE reads through MiXCR, one entry per CDR3 protein. The repertoire includes 450,000 or so distinct CDR3 sequences, 14% of them detected once, and about 0.53% sits in the top ten. The sample was also linked to a second study, of yellow fever vaccine responses in identical twins.

The source material was CD4+ T cells sorted from blood. J is TRBJ2-5 and V is TRBV7-9; TRBD2 aligns across 13 bases. This receptor was taken from a woman between 18 and 29 years old in good health. CDR3 nucleotides: TGTGCCAGCAGTCCAACTAGCGGGAGGGTCGGCTGGGAGACCCAGTACTTC. Amino acids: CASSPTSGRVGWETQYF. The entire variable domain, with the rest obtained from reference TRBV7-9 and TRBJ2-5, is as follows: DTGVSQNPRHKITKRGQNVTFRCDPISEHNRLYWYRQTLGQGPEFLTYFQNEAQLEKSRLLSDRFSAERPKGSFSTLEIQRTEQGDSAMYLCASSPTSGRVGWETQYFGPGTRLLVL.